A single sample is the source of the 21 T cell receptor beta chains below, sequenced in a study of T cell responses to AZD1222 COVID-19 vaccine. Generated by immunoSEQ multiplex PCR, the TCRdb table keeps only in-frame clones and is missing some. Of under 75,000 clones in the sample, about 88% were seen once. The material was peripheral blood, obtained on day 0 of AZD1222 vaccination. These receptors came from an adult in good health.

The CDR3 loop is CASRPVWTGGGEQYF. The CDR3 coding sequence is TGTGCCAGCAGGCCGGTATGGACAGGCGGAGGCGAGCAGTACTTC. The rearrangement joins TRBV6-5 to TRBJ2-7; 7 nucleotides align to TRBD1. Germline CDR1 is MNHEY and CDR2 is SVGAGI. The CDR3 is 15 residues long. Trimming at V came to 6 bases and at J to 6 bases, leaving 14 bases not matched to a gene.

J is TRBJ2-7 and V is TRBV30; 9 bases match TRBD2. The length of the CDR3 is 15 residues. After removal of 3 bases from V and 3 bases from J, the junction contained 9 bases not matched to a gene. Germline CDR1 GTSNPN, CDR2 SVGIG (reference sequence). The CDR3 spells CAWRLKREESYEQYF. The CDR3 nucleotides read TGTGCCTGGAGGCTCAAGCGGGAGGAGAGCTACGAGCAGTACTTC.

This clone was detected a few times. The same CDR3 is also encoded by other DNA sequences in this sample. The chain carries TRBV28 and TRBJ2-3, with 9 bases that match TRBD2. The germline CDR1 and CDR2 sequences are MDHEN and SYDVKM. The trim removed 6 bases at V and 1 base at J, leaving 8 bases unmatched. This CDR3 spans 16 amino acids. CDR3 loop: CASSLPRGRGTDTQYF. CDR3 in DNA: TGTGCCAGCAGCCTCCCGCGCGGGAGGGGCACAGATACGCAGTATTTT.

A single count supports this clone. The CDR3 loop is CSVGPVLNTEAFF. In nucleotides, the CDR3 is TGCAGCGTGGGCCCGGTCCTGAACACTGAAGCTTTCTTT. The chain couples TRBV29-1 to TRBJ1-1; no definite D call. The CDR3 extends over 13 amino acids. In germline, CDR1 is SQVTM, CDR2 ANQGSEA. The germline V and J ends were trimmed by 6 bases and 0 bases, with 11 bases remaining between them. Filled out from reference TRBV29-1 and TRBJ1-1, the complete variable domain reads SAVISQKPSRDICQRGTSLTIQCQVDSQVTMMFWYRQQPGQSLTLIATANQGSEATYESGFVIDKFPISRPNLTFSTLTVSNMSPEDSSIYLCSVGPVLNTEAFFGQGTRLTVV.

The chain combines TRBV5-4 with TRBJ2-2, with 14 bases lining up with TRBD2. The ends lost 4 bases at V and 3 bases at J; junction bases unmatched: 5. The germline gives CDR1 SGHNT, CDR2 YYREEE (reference sequence). The CDR3 is 17 residues long. The CDR3 here is CASSGGLAGADTGELFF. CDR3 DNA: TGTGCCAGCAGCGGGGGACTAGCGGGGGCCGACACCGGGGAGCTGTTTTTT.

This chain joins TRBV27 and TRBJ1-2; 7 positions agree with TRBD1. This CDR3 region has 15 residues. The germline V gene encodes CDR1 MNHEY and CDR2 SMNVEV (reference sequence). V was pared by 8 bases and J by 2 bases, with 11 bases of the junction left unmatched. CDR3 loop: CASRGTVLSNYGYTF. As DNA, the CDR3 is TGTGCCAGCCGGGGGACAGTTCTCTCGAACTATGGCTACACCTTC.

The CDR3 DNA reads as TGTGCCAGCAGTTCCTCAGACAGGGGGGATTCACCCCTCCACTTT. Amino acids: CASSSSDRGDSPLHF. This sequence joins TRBV6-6 and TRBJ1-6, with TRBD1 matching 9 bases. The CDR3 totals 15 residues. The V and J ends lost 4 bases and 8 bases, in that order; junction bases with no gene match: 6. The germline V gene encodes CDR1 MNHNY and CDR2 SVGAGI (reference sequence).

The chain employs TRBV3-1 (or the pseudogene TRBV3-2) and TRBJ1-1; D unclear. Germline CDR1 reads LGHDT; CDR2 reads YNNKEL (reference sequence). The V end was cut by 4 bases, the J end by 6 bases, with 9 bases between. CDR3 length: 12 amino acids. In DNA form, the CDR3 reads TGTGCCAGCAGCCTGGACTTCTCTGAAGCTTTCTTT. It encodes CASSLDFSEAFF.

The gene calls are TRBV12-3 or TRBV12-4 and TRBJ1-2; D gene unclear. V was trimmed by 6 bases and J by 2 bases, leaving 10 bases between them. The CDR3 spans 13 residues. The CDR3 protein is CASSRTDNYGYTF. The DNA of the CDR3 is TGTGCCAGCAGCCGGACTGACAACTATGGCTACACCTTC.

This chain connects TRBV4-2 to TRBJ1-1, with a possible D match to TRBD1 (6 bases). This CDR3 contains 13 residues. CDR1 is LGHNA and CDR2 is YNFKEQ in the germline V gene. V lost 7 bases to trimming and J lost 4 bases, with 13 bases between them. CDR3 in DNA: TGTGCCAGCACCAGGGGCCCGCGCACTGAAGCTTTCTTT. This encodes CASTRGPRTEAFF.

This rearrangement joins TRBV18 to TRBJ1-2; D call uncertain. CDR1 and CDR2 (germline): KGHSH, LQKENI. Trimming left V 1 base short and J 2 bases short, with 11 bases between. This CDR3 contains 15 residues. The CDR3 sequence: CASSPLQLENYGYTF. DNA of the CDR3: TGTGCCAGCTCACCACTGCAGTTGGAAAACTATGGCTACACCTTC.

The V and J genes are TRBV28 and TRBJ1-1; D is unresolved. The length of the CDR3 is 13 residues. Germline V gene lookup returns CDR1 MDHEN and CDR2 SYDVKM. Trimming removed 6 bases at V and 6 bases at J, with 14 bases between. CDR3: CASRGPGPPEAFF. DNA of the CDR3: TGTGCCAGCAGGGGCCCTGGGCCTCCTGAAGCTTTCTTT.

The V gene is TRBV6-1, the J gene TRBJ2-7; tentatively, D is TRBD1 (5 bases). The CDR3 totals 15 residues. Germline-derived CDR1 and CDR2 are MNHNS and SASEGT. V dropped 2 bases and J dropped 3 bases, with 14 bases sitting between them. The CDR3 nucleotides are TGTGCCAGCAGTGAAAGTGACAGAGTGGTCTACGAGCAGTACTTC. The encoded protein is CASSESDRVVYEQYF.

The chain uses TRBV3-1 (or the pseudogene TRBV3-2) and TRBJ2-3, with 10 bases matching TRBD1. CDR3 length: 16 residues. CDR1 and CDR2 from the germline V gene are LGHDT and YNNKEL (reference sequence). With V trimmed by 4 bases and J by 4 bases, 8 bases remained unmatched. Here the CDR3 DNA reads TGTGCCAGCAGCCGCGGGGACAGGGGAGTCGCAGATACGCAGTATTTT. Encoded protein: CASSRGDRGVADTQYF.

The CDR3 reads CATSDGTVAFF. The CDR3 region has the DNA TGTGCCACCAGTGACGGAACCGTGGCTTTCTTT. The chain links TRBV24-1 to TRBJ1-1, with unresolved D. The germline V gene has CDR1 KGHDR and CDR2 SFDVKD. The germline V and J ends were trimmed by 4 bases and 11 bases, with 10 bases remaining between them. This CDR3 has 11 amino acids.

The genes are TRBV7-2 and TRBJ2-1; 7 bases match TRBD2. Germline assignment: CDR1 SGHTA and CDR2 FQGNSA. The CDR3 runs 13 residues. Trimming cost V 3 bases and J 7 bases; bases outside gene matches: 3. CDR3 region: CASSFYGGNEQFF. In nucleotides, the CDR3 is TGTGCCAGCAGCTTCTACGGGGGGAATGAGCAGTTCTTC.

The chain employs TRBV7-6 and TRBJ1-3; the match to TRBD1 covers 8 bases. This CDR3 region has 15 residues. Per germline, CDR1 SGHVS and CDR2 FNYEAQ. V lost 1 base and J lost 2; bases outside the gene matches: 1. CDR3 bases: TGTGCCAGCAGCTTAGGGACAGGGACTGGAAACACCATATATTTT. It yields the protein CASSLGTGTGNTIYF.

The CDR3 is CASSLIARTEAFF. The DNA for the CDR3 is TGTGCCAGCAGCTTGATAGCCCGGACTGAAGCTTTCTTT. This chain links TRBV13 with TRBJ1-1, with unresolved D. Trimming took off 3 bases at V and 5 bases at J, with 10 bases between the two ends. The CDR3 totals 13 residues. From germline, CDR1 is PRHDT and CDR2 FYEKMQ (reference sequence).

This chain joins TRBV27 and TRBJ2-7; TRBD2 matches 7 bases. The CDR3 loop spans 17 amino acids. The germline gives CDR1 MNHEY, CDR2 SMNVEV (reference sequence). V lost 0 bases to trimming and J lost 4 bases; unmatched junction nucleotides: 12. The CDR3, as DNA: TGTGCCAGCAGTTTATCTATTGGGAGGGGTCTTCCGTACGAGCAGTACTTC. It encodes CASSLSIGRGLPYEQYF.

The rearrangement joins TRBV30 to TRBJ1-5; the D gene is possibly TRBD1 (5 bases). Trimming took 3 bases from V and 4 from J, leaving 25 bases between them. CDR3 size: 18 residues. Germline V gene lookup returns CDR1 GTSNPN and CDR2 SVGIG (reference sequence). CDR3 region: CAWSLAGARGGDNQPQHF. Written as DNA, the CDR3 is TGTGCCTGGAGCCTCGCCGGGGCCCGGGGGGGGGATAATCAGCCCCAGCATTTT.

The chain couples TRBV18 to TRBJ2-1; D is perhaps TRBD1 or TRBD2 (5 bases each). V was shortened by 4 bases and J by 7 bases, with 11 bases between the two germline ends. Germline values: CDR1 KGHSH, CDR2 LQKENI. This CDR3 has 13 residues. The CDR3 region has the DNA TGTGCCAGCTCACTTGGGGGTGAGAATGAGCAGTTCTTC. Translating it yields CASSLGGENEQFF. Drawing the rest from reference TRBV18 and TRBJ2-1, the complete variable domain is NAGVMQNPRHLVRRRGQEARLRCSPMKGHSHVYWYRQLPEEGLKFMVYLQKENIIDESGMPKERFSAEFPKEGPSILRIQQVVRGDSAAYFCASSLGGENEQFFGPGTRLTVL.